These 11 T cell receptor beta chains originate from one sample sequenced in a study of T-cell reconstitution after alpha-beta-depleted transplantation in children. Preparation of the TCRbeta library used unique molecular identifiers. TCRdb called the PCR reads again in MiXCR, with one record for every CDR3 protein. This sample carries around 240,000 distinct CDR3 sequences, around 9.7% of them seen once, and the ten largest clones take around 5.1%. Sample: PBMCs from the stem cell graft donor, taken from the stem cell graft. The receptors were sampled from a human donor who donated a stem cell graft to a child with SCID.

The chain recombines TRBV6-2 or TRBV6-3 with TRBJ1-6; D not resolved. Germline V gene sequence: CDR1 MNHEY, CDR2 SVGEGT. The CDR3 runs 15 residues. The germline V and J ends were trimmed by 4 bases and 7 bases, with 14 bases remaining between them. CDR3 region: CASSSGQEDNSPLHF. The CDR3 nucleotides are TGTGCCAGCAGTTCTGGCCAGGAGGACAATTCACCCCTCCACTTT.

This clonotype was recorded at least ten times. The chain links TRBV12-3 or TRBV12-4 to TRBJ2-2, with D maybe TRBD2 (5 bases). The germline V and J ends were trimmed by 6 bases and 4 bases, with 9 bases remaining between them. The CDR3 extends over 13 amino acids. DNA for the CDR3: TGTGCCAGCAGGGCAAGCGGCACCGGGGAGCTGTTTTTT. Amino acids: CASRASGTGELFF.

This clonotype occurred many times. V gene TRBV5-1 combines with J gene TRBJ1-1; the D is unclear. The V end lost 0 bases, the J end lost 0 bases, and 6 bases lay between the germline ends. Germline V gene sequence: CDR1 SGHRS, CDR2 YFSETQ. The CDR3 is 14 residues long. In DNA form, the CDR3 reads TGCGCCAGCAGCTTGGGAGTGCTGAACACTGAAGCTTTCTTT. Amino acid sequence: CASSLGVLNTEAFF.

The table lists this clonotype with many counts. This chain uses TRBV7-2 with TRBJ1-5; no reliable D call. V was cut by 2 bases and J by 7 bases, with 9 bases left in between. The CDR3 loop spans 13 amino acids. CDR1 and CDR2 from the germline V gene are SGHTA and FQGNSA. CDR3 amino acids: CASSLKEGQPQHF. The CDR3 bases are TGTGCCAGCAGCTTAAAGGAAGGGCAGCCCCAGCATTTT.

This clonotype was seen ten or more times. The chain combines TRBV7-9 with TRBJ1-5, with D possibly being TRBD1 (6 bases). The germline V gene encodes CDR1 SEHNR and CDR2 FQNEAQ (reference sequence). The CDR3 is 14 residues long. Trimming took 6 bases from V and 0 from J, leaving 9 bases between them. Here the CDR3 DNA reads TGTGCCAGCAGAGGACAGATTAGCAATCAGCCCCAGCATTTT. Encoded protein: CASRGQISNQPQHF. The variable domain in full, with the rest retrieved from reference TRBV7-9 and TRBJ1-5, is DTGVSQNPRHKITKRGQNVTFRCDPISEHNRLYWYRQTLGQGPEFLTYFQNEAQLEKSRLLSDRFSAERPKGSFSTLEIQRTEQGDSAMYLCASRGQISNQPQHFGDGTRLSIL.

V and J are TRBV7-6 and TRBJ2-2; the D is unclear. The CDR3 extends over 15 amino acids. Germline-derived CDR1 and CDR2 are SGHVS and FNYEAQ. V dropped 1 base and J dropped 3 bases, with 9 bases sitting between them. CDR3 sequence: CASSLGQVDTGELFF. The DNA for the CDR3 is TGTGCCAGCAGCTTAGGTCAGGTGGACACCGGGGAGCTGTTTTTT.

This clonotype was recorded many times. This chain connects TRBV20-1 to TRBJ2-3, with 9 positions matching TRBD1. Germline V gene data show CDR1 as DFQATT and CDR2 as SNEGSKA (reference sequence). The CDR3 is made up of 13 amino acids. V lost 7 bases to trimming and J lost 2 bases; unmatched junction nucleotides: 4. CDR3 region: CSDWDRDTDTQYF. CDR3 sequence (DNA): TGCAGTGACTGGGACAGGGACACAGATACGCAGTATTTT.

The table lists this clonotype with many counts. The rearrangement uses TRBV5-1 and TRBJ1-1, with D unclear. Trimming pared 0 bases from V and 1 base from J, leaving 7 bases between. This CDR3 is 14 amino acids long. Germline assignment: CDR1 SGHRS and CDR2 YFSETQ. Written as DNA, the CDR3 is TGCGCCAGCAGCTTGGAGCCCCAGAACACTGAAGCTTTCTTT. Encoded protein: CASSLEPQNTEAFF.

This clonotype was counted many times. The CDR3 coding sequence is TGCAGTGCTAGAGCGACAGGGAGGACCGGTGGCTACACCTTC. Its translation: CSARATGRTGGYTF. The genes are TRBV20-1 and TRBJ1-2, with 7 bases aligning to TRBD1. Germline V gene data show CDR1 as DFQATT and CDR2 as SNEGSKA (reference sequence). After removal of 1 base from V and 7 bases from J, the junction contained 9 bases not matched to a gene. CDR3 length equals 14 residues.

This clonotype has at least ten counts. V is TRBV5-1 and J is TRBJ1-5, with unresolved D. V was trimmed by 4 bases and J by 4 bases, leaving 9 bases between them. Germline V gives CDR1 SGHRS, CDR2 YFSETQ. The CDR3 consists of 13 residues. As DNA, the CDR3 is TGCGCCAGCAGCCTCAGTGGGAATCAGCCCCAGCATTTT. Its translation: CASSLSGNQPQHF.

This clonotype has at least ten counts. This sequence joins TRBV12-3 or TRBV12-4 and TRBJ1-1; D gene unclear. The CDR3 length is 13 residues. Trimming removed 7 bases at V and 5 bases at J, with 14 bases between. CDR3 residues: CASTPDGRTEAFF. The DNA for the CDR3 is TGTGCCAGCACCCCGGACGGAAGAACTGAAGCTTTCTTT.